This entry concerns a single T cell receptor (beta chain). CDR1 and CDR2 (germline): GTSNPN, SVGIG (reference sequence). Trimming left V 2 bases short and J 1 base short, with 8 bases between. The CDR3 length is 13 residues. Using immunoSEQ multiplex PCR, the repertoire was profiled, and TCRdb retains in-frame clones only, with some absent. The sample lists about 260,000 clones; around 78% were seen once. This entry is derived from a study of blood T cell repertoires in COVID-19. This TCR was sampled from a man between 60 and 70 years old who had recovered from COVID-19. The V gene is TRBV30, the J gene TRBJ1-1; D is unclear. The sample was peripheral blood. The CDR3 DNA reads TGTGCCTGGAGTCTATCGTCGAACACTGAAGCTTTCTTT. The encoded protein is CAWSLSSNTEAFF.